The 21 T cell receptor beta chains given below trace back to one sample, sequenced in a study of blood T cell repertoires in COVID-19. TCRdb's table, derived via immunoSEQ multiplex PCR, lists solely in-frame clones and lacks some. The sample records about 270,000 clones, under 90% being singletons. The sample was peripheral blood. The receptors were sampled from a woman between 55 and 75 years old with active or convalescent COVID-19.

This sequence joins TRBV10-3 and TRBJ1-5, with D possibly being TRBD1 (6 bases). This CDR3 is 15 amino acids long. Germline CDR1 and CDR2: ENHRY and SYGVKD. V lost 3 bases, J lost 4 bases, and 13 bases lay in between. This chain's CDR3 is CAISEGTRENQPQHF. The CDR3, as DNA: TGTGCCATCAGTGAAGGGACAAGGGAGAATCAGCCCCAGCATTTT.

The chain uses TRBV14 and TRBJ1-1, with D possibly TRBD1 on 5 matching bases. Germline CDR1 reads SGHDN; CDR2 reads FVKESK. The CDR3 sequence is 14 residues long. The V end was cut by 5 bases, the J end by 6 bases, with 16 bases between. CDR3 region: CASSYSPGRAEAFF. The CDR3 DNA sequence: TGTGCCAGCAGCTATAGTCCAGGGAGGGCTGAAGCTTTCTTT.

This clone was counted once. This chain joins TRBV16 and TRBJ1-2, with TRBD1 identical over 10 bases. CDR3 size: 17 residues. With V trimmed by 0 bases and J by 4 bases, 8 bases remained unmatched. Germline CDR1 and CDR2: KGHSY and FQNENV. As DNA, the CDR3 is TGTGCCAGCAGCCAATCGTTCGGGGACAGGGGTCTCTATGGCTACACCTTC. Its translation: CASSQSFGDRGLYGYTF.

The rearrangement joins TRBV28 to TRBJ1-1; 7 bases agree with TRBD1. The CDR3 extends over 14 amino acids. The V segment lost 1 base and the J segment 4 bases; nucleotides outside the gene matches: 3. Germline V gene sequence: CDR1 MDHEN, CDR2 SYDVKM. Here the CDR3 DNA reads TGTGCCAGCAGTTTATTACAGGGGAGCACTGAAGCTTTCTTT. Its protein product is CASSLLQGSTEAFF.

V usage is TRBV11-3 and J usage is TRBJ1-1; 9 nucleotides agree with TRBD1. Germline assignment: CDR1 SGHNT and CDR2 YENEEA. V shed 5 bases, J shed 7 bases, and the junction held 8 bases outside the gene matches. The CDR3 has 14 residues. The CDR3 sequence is CASSPGQGRIEAFF. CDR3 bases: TGTGCCAGCAGCCCAGGACAGGGGCGAATTGAAGCTTTCTTT.

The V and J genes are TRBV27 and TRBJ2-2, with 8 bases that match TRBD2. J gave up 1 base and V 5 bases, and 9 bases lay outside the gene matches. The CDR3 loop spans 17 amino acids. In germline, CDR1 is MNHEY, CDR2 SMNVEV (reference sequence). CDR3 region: CASSPLGLAGNTGELFF. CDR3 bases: TGTGCCAGCAGTCCCCTGGGGCTAGCGGGGAACACCGGGGAGCTGTTTTTT.

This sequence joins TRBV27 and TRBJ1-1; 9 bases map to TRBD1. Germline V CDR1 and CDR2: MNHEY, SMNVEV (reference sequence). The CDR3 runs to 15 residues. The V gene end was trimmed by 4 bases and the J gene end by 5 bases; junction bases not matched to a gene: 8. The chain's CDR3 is CASSSWTGEGTEAFF. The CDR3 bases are TGTGCCAGCAGTTCCTGGACAGGGGAAGGAACTGAAGCTTTCTTT.

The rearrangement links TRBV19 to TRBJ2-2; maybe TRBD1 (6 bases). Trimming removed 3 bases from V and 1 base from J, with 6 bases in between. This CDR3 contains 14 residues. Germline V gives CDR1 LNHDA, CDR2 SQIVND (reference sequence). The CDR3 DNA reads TGTGCCAGTAGTATGGGACAGAACACCGGGGAGCTGTTTTTT. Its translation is CASSMGQNTGELFF.

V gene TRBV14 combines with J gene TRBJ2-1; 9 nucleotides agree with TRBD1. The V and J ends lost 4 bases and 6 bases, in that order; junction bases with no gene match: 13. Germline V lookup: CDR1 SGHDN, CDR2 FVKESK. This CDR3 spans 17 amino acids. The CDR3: CASSLLEDRGLINEQFF. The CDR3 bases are TGTGCCAGCAGCCTCCTTGAGGACAGGGGATTGATCAATGAGCAGTTCTTC.

CDR3 nucleotides: TGTGCCAGCAGCCCGAGAGGTCGTCTGCCCCAAGAGACCCAGTACTTC. Its translation is CASSPRGRLPQETQYF. The gene calls are TRBV3-1 (or the pseudogene TRBV3-2) and TRBJ2-5; no clear D gene. Per the germline V gene, CDR1 is LGHDT and CDR2 is YNNKEL (reference sequence). This CDR3 contains 16 residues. V gave up 4 bases and J gave up 1 base, with 16 bases separating them.

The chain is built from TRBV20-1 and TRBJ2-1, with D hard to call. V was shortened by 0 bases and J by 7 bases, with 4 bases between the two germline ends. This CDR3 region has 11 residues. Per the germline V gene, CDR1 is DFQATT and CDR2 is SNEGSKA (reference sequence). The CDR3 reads CSARDLNEQFF. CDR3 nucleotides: TGCAGTGCTAGAGATCTTAATGAGCAGTTCTTC.

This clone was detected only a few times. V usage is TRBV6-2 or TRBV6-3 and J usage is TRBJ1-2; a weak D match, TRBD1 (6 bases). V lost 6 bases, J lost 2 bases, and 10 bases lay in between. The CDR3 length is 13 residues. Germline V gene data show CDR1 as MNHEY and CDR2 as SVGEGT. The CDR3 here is CASSPTGNYGYTF. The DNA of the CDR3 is TGTGCCAGCAGCCCAACAGGGAACTATGGCTACACCTTC.

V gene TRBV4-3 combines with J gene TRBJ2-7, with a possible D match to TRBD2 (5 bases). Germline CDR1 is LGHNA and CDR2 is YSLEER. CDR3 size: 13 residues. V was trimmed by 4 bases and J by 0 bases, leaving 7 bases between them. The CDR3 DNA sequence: TGCGCCAGCAGCCGAGGGTACTCCTACGAGCAGTACTTC. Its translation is CASSRGYSYEQYF.

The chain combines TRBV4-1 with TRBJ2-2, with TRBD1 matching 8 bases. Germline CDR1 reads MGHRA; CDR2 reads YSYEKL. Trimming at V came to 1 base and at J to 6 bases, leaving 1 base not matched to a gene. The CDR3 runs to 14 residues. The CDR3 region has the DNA TGCGCCAGCAGCCAAGTCAGGGGGCCCGGGGAGCTGTTTTTT. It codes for CASSQVRGPGELFF.

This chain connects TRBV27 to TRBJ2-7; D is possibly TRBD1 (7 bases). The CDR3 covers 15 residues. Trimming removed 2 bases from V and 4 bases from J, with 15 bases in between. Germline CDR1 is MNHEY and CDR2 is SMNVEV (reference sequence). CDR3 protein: CASSLVEGARYEQYF. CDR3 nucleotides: TGTGCCAGCAGTTTAGTGGAGGGGGCTCGGTACGAGCAGTACTTC.

In DNA form, the CDR3 reads TGTGCCAGCAGCCAAGATTGGTGGAGAAAGGGCACAGATACGCAGTATTTT. Protein product: CASSQDWWRKGTDTQYF. The chain couples TRBV14 to TRBJ2-3; unclear D gene. V lost 0 bases and J 1 base, leaving 14 bases between the germline ends. There are 17 residues in the CDR3. Looked up from germline, CDR1 is SGHDN and CDR2 is FVKESK.

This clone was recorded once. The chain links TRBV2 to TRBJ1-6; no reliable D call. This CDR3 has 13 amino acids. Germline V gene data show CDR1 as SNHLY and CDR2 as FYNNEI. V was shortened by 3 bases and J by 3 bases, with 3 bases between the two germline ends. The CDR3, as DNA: TGTGCCAGCAGTGACGGCTATAATTCACCCCTCCACTTT. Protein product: CASSDGYNSPLHF.

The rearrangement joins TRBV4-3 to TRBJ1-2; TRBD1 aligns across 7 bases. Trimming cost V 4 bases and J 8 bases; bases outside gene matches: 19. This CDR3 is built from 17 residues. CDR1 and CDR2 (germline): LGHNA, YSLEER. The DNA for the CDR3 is TGCGCCAGCAGCCCAGGGACAGCTGCCTCTATGACAAGGGGCTACACCTTC. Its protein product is CASSPGTAASMTRGYTF.

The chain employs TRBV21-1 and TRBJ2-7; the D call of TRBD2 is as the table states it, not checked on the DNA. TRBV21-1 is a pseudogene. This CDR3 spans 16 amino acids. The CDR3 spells CASSKGGGQRFYEQYF. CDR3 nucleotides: TGTGCCAGCAGCAAAGGCGGGGGCCAAAGATTCTACGAGCAGTACTTC.

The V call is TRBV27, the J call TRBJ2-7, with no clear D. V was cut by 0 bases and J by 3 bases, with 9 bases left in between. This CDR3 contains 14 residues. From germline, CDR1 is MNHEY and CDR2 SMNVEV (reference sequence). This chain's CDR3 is CASSLSKTGYEQYF. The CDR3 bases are TGTGCCAGCAGTTTATCGAAGACGGGCTACGAGCAGTACTTC.

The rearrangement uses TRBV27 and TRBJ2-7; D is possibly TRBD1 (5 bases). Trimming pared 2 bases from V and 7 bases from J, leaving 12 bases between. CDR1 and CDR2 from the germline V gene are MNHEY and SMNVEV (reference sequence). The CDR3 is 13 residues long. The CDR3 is CASSLGSGQEQYF. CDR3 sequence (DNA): TGTGCCAGCAGTTTAGGATCAGGGCAGGAGCAGTACTTC.